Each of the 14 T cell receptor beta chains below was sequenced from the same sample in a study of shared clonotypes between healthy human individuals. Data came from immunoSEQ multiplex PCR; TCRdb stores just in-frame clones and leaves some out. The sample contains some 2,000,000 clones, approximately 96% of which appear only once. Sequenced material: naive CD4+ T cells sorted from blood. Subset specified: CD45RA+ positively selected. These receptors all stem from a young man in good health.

The CDR3 sequence is CAPSGTLTYEQYF. The CDR3 nucleotides are TGTGCCCCTTCCGGGACCTTGACCTACGAGCAGTACTTC. V and J are TRBV11-3 and TRBJ2-7, with D perhaps TRBD1 or TRBD2 (5 bases each). The CDR3 covers 13 residues. V was cut by 11 bases and J by 2 bases, with 16 bases left in between. Germline-derived CDR1 and CDR2 are SGHNT and YENEEA.

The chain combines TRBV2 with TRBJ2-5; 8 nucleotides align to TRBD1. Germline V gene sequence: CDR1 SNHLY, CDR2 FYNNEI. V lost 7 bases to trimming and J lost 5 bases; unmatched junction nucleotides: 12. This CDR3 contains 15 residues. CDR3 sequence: CASTQRTGTGETQYF. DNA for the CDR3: TGTGCCAGCACCCAGCGGACAGGGACGGGTGAGACCCAGTACTTC.

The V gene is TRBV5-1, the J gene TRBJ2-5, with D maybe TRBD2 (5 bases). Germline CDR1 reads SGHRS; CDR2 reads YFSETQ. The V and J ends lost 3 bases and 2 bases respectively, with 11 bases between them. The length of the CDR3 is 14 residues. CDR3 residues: CASSYVLGQETQYF. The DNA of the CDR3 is TGCGCCAGCAGCTACGTACTAGGTCAAGAGACCCAGTACTTC.

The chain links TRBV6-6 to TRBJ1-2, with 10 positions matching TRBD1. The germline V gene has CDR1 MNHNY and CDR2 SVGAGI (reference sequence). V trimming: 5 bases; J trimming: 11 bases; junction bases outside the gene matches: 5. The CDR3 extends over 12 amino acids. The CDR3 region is CASSAGTGAYTF. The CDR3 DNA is TGTGCCAGCAGTGCCGGGACAGGGGCATACACCTTC.

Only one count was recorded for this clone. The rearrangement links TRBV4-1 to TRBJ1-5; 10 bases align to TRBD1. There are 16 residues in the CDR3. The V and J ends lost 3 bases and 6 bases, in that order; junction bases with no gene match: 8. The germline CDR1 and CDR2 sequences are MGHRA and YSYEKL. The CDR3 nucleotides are TGCGCCAGCAGCCACCCCGGGACAGGGGCGGGTCAGCCCCAGCATTTT. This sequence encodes CASSHPGTGAGQPQHF.

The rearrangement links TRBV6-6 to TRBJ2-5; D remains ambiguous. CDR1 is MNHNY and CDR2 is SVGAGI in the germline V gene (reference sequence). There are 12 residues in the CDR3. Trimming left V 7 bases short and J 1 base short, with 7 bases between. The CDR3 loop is CASTRLQETQYF. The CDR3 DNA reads TGTGCCAGCACCCGGCTCCAAGAGACCCAGTACTTC.

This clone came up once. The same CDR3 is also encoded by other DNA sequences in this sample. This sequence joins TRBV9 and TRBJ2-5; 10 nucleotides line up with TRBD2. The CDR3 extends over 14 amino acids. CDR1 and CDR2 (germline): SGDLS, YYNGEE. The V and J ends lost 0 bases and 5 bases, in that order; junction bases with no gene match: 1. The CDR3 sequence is CASSVGAGGETQYF. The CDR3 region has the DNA TGTGCCAGCAGCGTAGGAGCGGGAGGGGAGACCCAGTACTTC.

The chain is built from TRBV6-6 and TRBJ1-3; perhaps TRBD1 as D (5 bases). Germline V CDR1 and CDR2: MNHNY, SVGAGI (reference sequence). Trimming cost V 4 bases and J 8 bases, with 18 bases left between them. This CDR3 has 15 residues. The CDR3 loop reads CASSWARGSPDTIYF. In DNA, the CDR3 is TGTGCCAGCAGTTGGGCCCGGGGCTCCCCCGACACCATATATTTT.

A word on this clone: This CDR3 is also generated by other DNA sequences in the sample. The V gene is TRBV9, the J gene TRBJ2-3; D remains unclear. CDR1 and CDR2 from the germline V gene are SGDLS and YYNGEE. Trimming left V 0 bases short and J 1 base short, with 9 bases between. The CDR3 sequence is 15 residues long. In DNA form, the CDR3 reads TGTGCCAGCAGCGTAGGGGGTAGGGGCACAGATACGCAGTATTTT. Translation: CASSVGGRGTDTQYF.

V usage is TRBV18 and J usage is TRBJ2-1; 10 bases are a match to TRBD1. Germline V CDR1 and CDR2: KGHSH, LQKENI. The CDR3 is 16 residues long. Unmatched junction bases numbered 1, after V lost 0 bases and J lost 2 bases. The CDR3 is CASSPPTGGPYNEQFF. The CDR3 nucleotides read TGTGCCAGCTCACCACCGACAGGGGGCCCCTACAATGAGCAGTTCTTC.

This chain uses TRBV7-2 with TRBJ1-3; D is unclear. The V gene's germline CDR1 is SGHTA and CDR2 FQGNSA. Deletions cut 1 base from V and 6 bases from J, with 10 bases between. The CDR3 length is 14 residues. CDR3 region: CASSLGGRINTIYF. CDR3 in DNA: TGTGCCAGCAGCTTAGGAGGCAGAATAAACACCATATATTTT.

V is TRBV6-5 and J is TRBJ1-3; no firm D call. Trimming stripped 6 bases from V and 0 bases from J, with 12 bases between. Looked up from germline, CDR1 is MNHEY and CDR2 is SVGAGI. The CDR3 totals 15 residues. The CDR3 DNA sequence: TGTGCCAGCAGCGTCGGAATGGCCTCTGGAAACACCATATATTTT. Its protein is CASSVGMASGNTIYF.

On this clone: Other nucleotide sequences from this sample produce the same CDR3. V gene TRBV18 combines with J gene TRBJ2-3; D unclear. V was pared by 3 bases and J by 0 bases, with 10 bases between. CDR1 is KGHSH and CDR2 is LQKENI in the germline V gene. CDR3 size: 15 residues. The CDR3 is CASSPNTASTDTQYF. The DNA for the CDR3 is TGTGCCAGCTCACCTAACACCGCTAGCACAGATACGCAGTATTTT.

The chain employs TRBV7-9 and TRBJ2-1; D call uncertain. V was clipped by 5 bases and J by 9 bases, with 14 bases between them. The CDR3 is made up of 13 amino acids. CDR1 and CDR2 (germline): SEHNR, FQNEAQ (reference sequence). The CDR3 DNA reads TGTGCCAGCAGCCGCAGCGATACCGGTGAGCAGTTCTTC. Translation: CASSRSDTGEQFF.